These 9 T cell receptor beta chains came from one sample sequenced in a study of response to subunit inactivated influenza vaccine. Via MiXCR, TCRdb re-called the RT-PCR reads, giving one row per CDR3 protein. The sample includes fewer than 700,000 distinct CDR3 sequences, approximately 12% of them seen just once. The material sequenced was PBMCs from blood, taken 45 days after vaccination. The origin of the receptors is a man aged 50 or older who received an inactivated influenza vaccine.

This clonotype showed up just a few times. The chain employs TRBV28 and TRBJ1-5, with 7 positions matching TRBD1. The CDR3 length is 14 residues. Germline lookup yields CDR1 MDHEN and CDR2 SYDVKM. The V segment lost 7 bases and the J segment 11 bases; nucleotides outside the gene matches: 14. CDR3 amino acids: CASTDGTAGRAQHF. In DNA form, the CDR3 reads TGTGCCAGCACCGATGGGACAGCGGGCAGAGCCCAGCATTTT.

V usage is TRBV7-2 and J usage is TRBJ2-7; D is possibly TRBD1 (5 bases). Trimming took off 5 bases at V and 6 bases at J, with 17 bases between the two ends. CDR1 SGHTA and CDR2 FQGNSA come from the germline V gene. This CDR3 has 14 amino acids. DNA of the CDR3: TGTGCCAGCAGCCGGGTGGGGCATCTGATCGAGCAGTACTTC. Its translation: CASSRVGHLIEQYF.

The chain joins TRBV5-1 to TRBJ1-2; 7 bases align to TRBD1. J lost 7 bases, V lost 6 bases, and 15 bases had no gene match. Looked up from germline, CDR1 is SGHRS and CDR2 is YFSETQ. CDR3 length: 15 residues. The CDR3 reads CASNLGTETPRGYTF. The DNA for the CDR3 is TGCGCCAGCAATTTAGGGACAGAGACTCCGCGTGGCTACACCTTC. The full variable domain, its missing parts supplied by reference TRBV5-1 and TRBJ1-2, is KAGVTQTPRYLIKTRGQQVTLSCSPISGHRSVSWYQQTPGQGLQFLFEYFSETQRNKGNFPGRFSGRQFSNSRSEMNVSTLELGDSALYLCASNLGTETPRGYTFGSGTRLTVV.

Only a few counts were recorded for this clonotype. This sequence joins TRBV18 and TRBJ2-5; D unclear. The V end lost 1 base, the J end lost 1 base, and 10 bases lay between the germline ends. The CDR3 sequence is 15 residues long. CDR1 KGHSH and CDR2 LQKENI come from the germline V gene. Here the CDR3 reads CASSPLGPLQETQYF. CDR3 nucleotide sequence: TGTGCCAGCTCACCACTCGGACCTCTCCAAGAGACCCAGTACTTC. Full variable domain (missing parts from reference TRBV18 and TRBJ2-5): NAGVMQNPRHLVRRRGQEARLRCSPMKGHSHVYWYRQLPEEGLKFMVYLQKENIIDESGMPKERFSAEFPKEGPSILRIQQVVRGDSAAYFCASSPLGPLQETQYFGPGTRLLVL.

The CDR3 loop reads CASRGSRDSEAFF. DNA for the CDR3: TGTGCCAGCAGAGGGTCCAGGGATAGTGAAGCTTTCTTT. The rearrangement links TRBV28 to TRBJ1-1; tentative D call: TRBD1 (5 bases). The CDR3 is 13 amino acids. CDR1 is MDHEN, CDR2 SYDVKM, per germline. Trimming left V 6 bases short and J 7 bases short, with 15 bases between.

The J gene is TRBJ1-4, the V gene TRBV5-5, with D hard to call. CDR1 and CDR2 from the germline V gene are SGHKS and YYEKEE (reference sequence). Trimming removed 3 bases from V and 0 bases from J, with 9 bases in between. This CDR3 has 15 residues. CDR3 DNA: TGTGCCAGCAGCTCCTTACTTGCAACTAATGAAAAACTGTTTTTT. This sequence encodes CASSSLLATNEKLFF.

This clonotype has more than one count but fewer than ten. The chain uses TRBV29-1 and TRBJ1-1; D is unresolved. V lost 5 bases to trimming and J lost 0 bases, with 10 bases between them. The germline V gene has CDR1 SQVTM and CDR2 ANQGSEA. This CDR3 has 13 amino acids. CDR3 residues: CSVLDVLNTEAFF. CDR3 DNA: TGCAGCGTTTTGGACGTGTTGAACACTGAAGCTTTCTTT. The whole variable domain, remainder taken from reference TRBV29-1 and TRBJ1-1, is SAVISQKPSRDICQRGTSLTIQCQVDSQVTMMFWYRQQPGQSLTLIATANQGSEATYESGFVIDKFPISRPNLTFSTLTVSNMSPEDSSIYLCSVLDVLNTEAFFGQGTRLTVV.

This clonotype was seen only a few times. The rearrangement joins TRBV9 to TRBJ1-2; no reliable D call. Per germline, CDR1 SGDLS and CDR2 YYNGEE. The V gene lost 0 bases and the J gene lost 0 bases, with 9 bases spanning the gap. The CDR3 extends over 15 amino acids. The CDR3 loop reads CASSVDPVANYGYTF. The CDR3 bases are TGTGCCAGCAGCGTAGATCCCGTAGCTAACTATGGCTACACCTTC. Full variable domain (remainder filled in from reference TRBV9 and TRBJ1-2): DSGVTQTPKHLITATGQRVTLRCSPRSGDLSVYWYQQSLDQGLQFLIQYYNGEERAKGNILERFSAQQFPDLHSELNLSSLELGDSALYFCASSVDPVANYGYTFGSGTRLTVV.

The genes are TRBV5-1 and TRBJ2-2; no firm D call. Germline-derived CDR1 and CDR2 are SGHRS and YFSETQ. This CDR3 is built from 14 residues. Trimming removed 3 bases at V and 4 bases at J, with 10 bases between. CDR3 loop: CASSSGPGTGELFF. CDR3 sequence (DNA): TGCGCCAGCAGCTCAGGACCCGGCACCGGGGAGCTGTTTTTT.